These T cell receptor beta chains were read from a single sample in a study of cytomegalovirus exposure and HLA in healthy donors. Measured with immunoSEQ multiplex PCR; TCRdb has only the in-frame clones, and not every one. The table has some 120,000 clones, 74% seen once. Sequences were obtained from PBMCs. The receptor set was obtained from a woman aged 45-65 years in good health and CMV-seropositive. Both conserved end residues are part of each CDR3. A D gene is named only where the DNA matches it firmly. A row's size may be missing; if present it is once, few, many or a size class.

v_gene	j_gene	d_gene	abundance	CDR3aa	CDR3nt
TRBV6-5	TRBJ2-5	-	once	CASRRTFQETQYF	TGTGCCAGCAGACGGACTTTCCAAGAGACCCAGTACTTC
TRBV7-2	TRBJ2-7	TRBD2	-	CASSDTSGGYEQYF	TGTGCCAGCAGCGATACTAGCGGGGGGTACGAGCAGTACTTC
TRBV29-1	TRBJ2-4	-	-	CSVVLEIAKNVQYF	TGCAGCGTTGTGTTGGAAATAGCCAAAAACGTTCAGTACTTC
TRBV19	TRBJ2-7	TRBD1	-	CASSTTGAGDEQYF	TGTGCCAGTAGTACGACAGGGGCTGGGGACGAGCAGTACTTC
TRBV5-4	TRBJ1-4	-	-	CASSSKQDAQRGNEKLFF	TGTGCCAGCAGCAGCAAACAGGACGCACAAAGGGGGAATGAAAAACTGTTTTTT
TRBV30	TRBJ1-2	-	once	CAWDKTGSGYTF	TGTGCCTGGGATAAGACAGGAAGTGGCTACACCTTC
TRBV7-9	TRBJ2-7	-	-	CASSASSGYEQYF	TGTGCCAGCAGCGCCAGTAGCGGCTACGAGCAGTACTTC
TRBV6-5	TRBJ2-3	-	-	CASSYFGGTDTQYF	TGTGCCAGCAGTTACTTCGGGGGCACAGATACGCAGTATTTT
TRBV9	TRBJ1-6	TRBD1	once	CASSAGTGSSPLHF	TGTGCCAGCAGCGCCGGGACAGGGTCCTCACCCCTCCACTTT
TRBV20-1	TRBJ1-4	-	-	CSARVREKLFF	TGCAGTGCTAGAGTTCGTGAAAAACTGTTTTTT
TRBV10-3	TRBJ2-5	-	-	CATSEAYQETQYF	TGTGCCACTAGCGAGGCGTACCAAGAGACCCAGTACTTC
TRBV6-1	TRBJ1-1	-	few	CASSGIWGVTEAFF	TGTGCCAGCAGTGGGATTTGGGGGGTAACTGAAGCTTTCTTT
TRBV7-2	TRBJ2-7	TRBD1	few	CASSSRIAIRGSAYEQYF	TGTGCCAGCAGCTCCCGGATTGCGATCAGGGGGTCCGCTTACGAGCAGTACTTC
TRBV18	TRBJ2-7	-	-	CASSRGPSGYEQYF	TGTGCCAGCTCACGCGGGCCGAGCGGTTACGAGCAGTACTTC
TRBV5-6	TRBJ2-5	TRBD2	-	CASSLVAGSSPMGQYF	TGTGCCAGCAGCTTAGTAGCGGGGTCCTCCCCGATGGGCCAGTACTTC
TRBV15	TRBJ1-4	-	once	CATEQSWGLVRGAGKLFF	TGTGCCACCGAACAAAGTTGGGGGCTTGTAAGAGGTGCTGGAAAACTGTTTTTT
TRBV2	TRBJ1-4	TRBD1	-	CASTARGQPAEKLFF	TGTGCCAGCACCGCGCGGGGACAGCCAGCGGAAAAACTGTTTTTT
TRBV7-2	TRBJ2-1	-	-	CASIGGRSYNEQFF	TGTGCCAGCATCGGGGGACGTTCCTACAATGAGCAGTTCTTC
TRBV7-9	TRBJ2-3	-	-	CASSSFTGTDTQYF	TGTGCCAGCAGCTCATTTACGGGCACAGATACGCAGTATTTT
TRBV11-2	TRBJ2-3	TRBD2	-	CASSWRARRGGVDTQYF	TGTGCCAGCAGCTGGAGGGCTCGGCGGGGGGGAGTAGATACGCAGTATTTT
TRBV5-1	TRBJ2-5	-	-	CASSVKETQYF	TGCGCCAGCAGCGTTAAAGAGACCCAGTACTTC
TRBV29-1	TRBJ2-5	TRBD2	-	CSVSTSGDGTQYF	TGCAGCGTGTCGACTAGCGGGGACGGGACCCAGTACTTC
TRBV6-5	TRBJ1-2	-	-	CASRTLGGNYGYTF	TGTGCCAGCAGGACACTGGGGGGGAACTATGGCTACACCTTC
TRBV6-5	TRBJ2-1	TRBD2	-	CASRGSGGANNEQFF	TGTGCCAGCAGGGGCAGCGGGGGAGCCAACAATGAGCAGTTCTTC
TRBV2	TRBJ2-7	-	once	CASMRQGGYEQYF	TGTGCCTCCATGAGACAGGGAGGTTACGAGCAGTACTTC
TRBV5-4	TRBJ2-3	TRBD2	few	CASSGGGLADLILGDTQYF	TGTGCCAGCAGCGGAGGGGGACTAGCGGATCTTATACTGGGGGATACGCAGTATTTT
TRBV6-1	TRBJ1-6	-	-	CASSFNRRNSPLHF	TGTGCCAGCAGTTTTAACAGGAGAAATTCACCCCTCCACTTT
TRBV7-8	TRBJ2-3	-	-	CASSYPTRTDTQYF	TGTGCCAGCAGCTACCCGACTAGAACAGATACGCAGTATTTT
TRBV9	TRBJ1-5	-	many	CASSVDGGNQPQHF	TGTGCCAGCAGCGTAGACGGGGGCAATCAGCCCCAGCATTTT
TRBV5-1	TRBJ2-3	TRBD2	-	CASRTTGGATDTQYF	TGCGCCAGCAGGACCACCGGGGGGGCAACAGATACGCAGTATTTT
TRBV5-1	TRBJ1-5	-	-	CASSLAGNQPQHF	TGCGCCAGCAGCTTGGCAGGAAATCAGCCCCAGCATTTT
TRBV5-1	TRBJ1-2	-	-	CASSLSGDYGYTF	TGCGCCAGCAGCTTGAGCGGGGACTATGGCTACACCTTC
TRBV18	TRBJ2-7	TRBD1	-	CASSRGTGFEQYF	TGTGCCAGCTCACGGGGGACAGGGTTCGAGCAGTACTTC